This TCR beta chain appears in the sequencing data of a study of T cells in narcolepsy. Points from the study as a whole: Autoreactive clonotypes reportedly recurred in blood of same and different patients, not controls. HCRT-specific and TRIB2-specific autoreactive clonotypes appeared among same-patient CSF and blood CD4+ clonotypes.

V lost 4 bases, J lost 9 bases, and 14 bases lay in between. There are 13 residues in the CDR3. Germline CDR1 SGHRS, CDR2 YFSETQ. In regard to this clone: The antigen is unknown.

The data were produced by immunoSEQ multiplex PCR, yet TCRdb's version contains in-frame clones alone and is incomplete. The sample consists of over 30,000 clones, under 85% of them appearing once. The sequencing input was CD45RA- memory CD4+ T cells from PBMCs. This receptor was obtained from a human donor with narcolepsy. V is TRBV5-1 and J is TRBJ2-1; D is unresolved. Here the CDR3 reads CASSLRPSGEQFF. In DNA, the CDR3 is TGCGCCAGCAGCCTCCGCCCCTCGGGTGAGCAGTTCTTC.